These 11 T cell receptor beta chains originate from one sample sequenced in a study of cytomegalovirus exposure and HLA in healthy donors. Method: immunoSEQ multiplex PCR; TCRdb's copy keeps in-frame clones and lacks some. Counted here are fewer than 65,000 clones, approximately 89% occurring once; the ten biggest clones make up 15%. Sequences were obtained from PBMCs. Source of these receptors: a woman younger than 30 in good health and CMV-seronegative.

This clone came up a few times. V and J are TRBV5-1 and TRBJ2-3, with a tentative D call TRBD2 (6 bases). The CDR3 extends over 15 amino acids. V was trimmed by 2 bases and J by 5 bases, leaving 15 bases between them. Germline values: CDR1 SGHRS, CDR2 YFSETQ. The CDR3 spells CASSFRGGAIDTQYF. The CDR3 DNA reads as TGCGCCAGCAGCTTTCGGGGCGGGGCGATAGATACGCAGTATTTT.

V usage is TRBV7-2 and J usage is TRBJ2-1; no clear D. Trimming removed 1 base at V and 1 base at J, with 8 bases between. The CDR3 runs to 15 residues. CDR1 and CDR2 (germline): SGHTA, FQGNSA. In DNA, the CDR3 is TGTGCCAGCAGCTTAGTTTTTAGTTCCTACAATGAGCAGTTCTTC. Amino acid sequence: CASSLVFSSYNEQFF.

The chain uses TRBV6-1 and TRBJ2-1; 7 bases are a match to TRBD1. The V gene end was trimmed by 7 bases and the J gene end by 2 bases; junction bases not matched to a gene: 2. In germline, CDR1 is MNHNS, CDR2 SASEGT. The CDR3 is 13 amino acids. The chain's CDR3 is CASTGQAYNEQFF. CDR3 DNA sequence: TGTGCCAGCACAGGACAGGCCTACAATGAGCAGTTCTTC.

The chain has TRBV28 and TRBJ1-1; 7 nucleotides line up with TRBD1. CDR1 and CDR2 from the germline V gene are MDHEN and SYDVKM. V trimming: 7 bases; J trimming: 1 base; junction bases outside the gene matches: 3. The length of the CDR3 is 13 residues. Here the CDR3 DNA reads TGTGCCAGCACCAGACAGGGGAACACTGAAGCTTTCTTT. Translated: CASTRQGNTEAFF.

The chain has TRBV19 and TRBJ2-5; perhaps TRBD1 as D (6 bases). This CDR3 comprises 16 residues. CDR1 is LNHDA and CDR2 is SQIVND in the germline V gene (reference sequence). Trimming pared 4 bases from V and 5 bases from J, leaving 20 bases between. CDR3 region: CASSTIPGTLLETQYF. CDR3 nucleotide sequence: TGTGCCAGTAGTACCATTCCCGGGACACTACTGGAGACCCAGTACTTC.

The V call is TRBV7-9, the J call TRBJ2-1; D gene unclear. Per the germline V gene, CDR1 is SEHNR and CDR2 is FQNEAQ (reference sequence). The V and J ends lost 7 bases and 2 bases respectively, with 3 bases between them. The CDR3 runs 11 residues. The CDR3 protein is CASNTYNEQFF. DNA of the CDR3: TGTGCCAGCAACACCTACAATGAGCAGTTCTTC.

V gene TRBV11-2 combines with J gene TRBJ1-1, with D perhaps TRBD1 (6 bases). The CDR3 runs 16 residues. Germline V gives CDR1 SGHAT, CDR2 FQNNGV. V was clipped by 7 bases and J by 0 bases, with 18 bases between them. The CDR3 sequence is CASNTRGRGLNTEAFF. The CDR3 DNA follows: TGTGCCAGCAACACTAGGGGCAGGGGACTGAACACTGAAGCTTTCTTT.

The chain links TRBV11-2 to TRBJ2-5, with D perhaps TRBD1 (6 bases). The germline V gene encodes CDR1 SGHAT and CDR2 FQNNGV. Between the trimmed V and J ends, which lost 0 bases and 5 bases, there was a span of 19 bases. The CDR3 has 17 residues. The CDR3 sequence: CASSLELGATMGETQYF. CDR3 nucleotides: TGTGCCAGCAGCTTAGAACTGGGGGCGACGATGGGGGAGACCCAGTACTTC.

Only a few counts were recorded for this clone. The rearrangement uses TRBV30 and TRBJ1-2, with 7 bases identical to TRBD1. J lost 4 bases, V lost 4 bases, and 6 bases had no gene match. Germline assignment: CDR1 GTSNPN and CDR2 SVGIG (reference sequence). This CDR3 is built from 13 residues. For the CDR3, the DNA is TGTGCCTGGACCCTAAGGACAGGCTATGGCTACACCTTC. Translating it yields CAWTLRTGYGYTF.

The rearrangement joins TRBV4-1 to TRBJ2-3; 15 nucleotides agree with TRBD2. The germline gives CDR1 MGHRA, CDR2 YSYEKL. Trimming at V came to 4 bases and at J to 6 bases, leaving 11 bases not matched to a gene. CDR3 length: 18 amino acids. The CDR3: CASSPTPGLAGGRDTQYF. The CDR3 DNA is TGCGCCAGCAGCCCTACCCCGGGACTAGCGGGGGGAAGGGATACGCAGTATTTT.

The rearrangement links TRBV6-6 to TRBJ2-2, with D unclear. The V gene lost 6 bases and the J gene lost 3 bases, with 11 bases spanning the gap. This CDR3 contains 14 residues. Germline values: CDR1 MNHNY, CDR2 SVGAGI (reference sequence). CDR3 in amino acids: CASRPTTDTGELFF. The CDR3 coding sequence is TGTGCCAGCAGACCGACGACTGACACCGGGGAGCTGTTTTTT.